The next 32 T cell receptor beta chains were all read from a single sample in a study of OX40 agonist ivuxolimab in advanced cancers. Library construction relied on the immunoSEQ multiplex PCR assay. Drawn from immuneACCESS, this table holds only the in-frame rearrangements with V and J called that TCRdb kept. Clones are partly lost; checked studies trace under half to an unresolved V gene and leave the rest unexplained. This sample holds under 65,000 clones; approximately 93% were observed only once. Around an eighth of the sample belongs to the ten largest clones. The sample in question was CD4+ or CD8+ T cells sorted from blood, obtained in a trial of the OX40 agonist ivuxolimab. The origin of the receptors is an adult with an advanced solid tumor such as melanoma, head and neck, liver or kidney cancer.

This sequence joins TRBV7-9 and TRBJ2-2; D gene unclear. Germline V lookup: CDR1 SEHNR, CDR2 FQNEAQ (reference sequence). The CDR3 sequence is 16 residues long. Trimming pared 0 bases from V and 6 bases from J, leaving 14 bases between. This chain's CDR3 is CASSLAWQAGPGELFF. The CDR3 nucleotides read TGTGCCAGCAGCTTAGCGTGGCAGGCCGGGCCCGGGGAGCTGTTTTTT.

This chain joins TRBV4-1 and TRBJ2-7, with D possibly being TRBD2 (6 bases). Germline V CDR1 and CDR2: MGHRA, YSYEKL. The CDR3 loop spans 14 amino acids. V dropped 7 bases and J dropped 4 bases, with 17 bases sitting between them. As DNA, the CDR3 is TGCGCCAGCACCATTTCAGAGGGAGGTTACGAGCAGTACTTC. Protein product: CASTISEGGYEQYF.

The chain couples TRBV7-9 to TRBJ1-6; D not resolved. V dropped 4 bases and J dropped 6 bases, with 13 bases sitting between them. This CDR3 is built from 15 residues. CDR1 and CDR2 (germline): SEHNR, FQNEAQ (reference sequence). The CDR3 loop is CASSSGNSGNSPLHF. CDR3 nucleotide sequence: TGTGCCAGCAGCTCGGGGAATTCTGGTAATTCACCCCTCCACTTT. The whole variable domain, filled in from reference TRBV7-9 and TRBJ1-6, reads DTGVSQNPRHKITKRGQNVTFRCDPISEHNRLYWYRQTLGQGPEFLTYFQNEAQLEKSRLLSDRFSAERPKGSFSTLEIQRTEQGDSAMYLCASSSGNSGNSPLHFGNGTRLTVT.

The V call is TRBV11-2, the J call TRBJ1-1; 8 bases map to TRBD1. This CDR3 has 15 residues. Germline V gene data show CDR1 as SGHAT and CDR2 as FQNNGV. V was clipped by 4 bases and J by 3 bases; unmatched bases: 7. The CDR3 nucleotides are TGTGCCAGCAGCTATCAGGACAGGGTATACACTGAAGCTTTCTTT. Translation gives CASSYQDRVYTEAFF.

The V gene is TRBV5-6, the J gene TRBJ1-5; tentative D call: TRBD1 (6 bases). With 0 bases removed from V and 4 bases from J, the gap between germline ends came to 14 bases. The CDR3 sequence is 16 residues long. CDR1 SGHDT and CDR2 YYEEEE come from the germline V gene. CDR3 protein: CASSLGPRGWNQPQHF. In DNA, the CDR3 is TGTGCCAGCAGCTTGGGACCGAGGGGGTGGAATCAGCCCCAGCATTTT.

The chain carries TRBV16 and TRBJ1-5; D unclear. The CDR3 is 12 amino acids. CDR1 and CDR2 (germline): KGHSY, FQNENV. V was clipped by 4 bases and J by 6 bases, with 7 bases between them. The CDR3 is CASSLDGQPQHF. Written as DNA, the CDR3 is TGTGCCAGCAGCCTAGACGGTCAGCCCCAGCATTTT.

The chain couples TRBV6-1 to TRBJ1-3; D may be TRBD1 (5 bases). The CDR3 spans 13 residues. Germline CDR1 is MNHNS and CDR2 is SASEGT. V lost 4 bases to trimming and J lost 4 bases, with 8 bases between them. This chain's CDR3 is CASSARQGNTIYF. The CDR3 DNA reads TGTGCCAGCAGTGCCCGACAGGGAAACACCATATATTTT.

This sequence joins TRBV18 and TRBJ1-2, with 10 bases fitting TRBD1. The CDR3 runs 16 residues. Losses at the gene ends were 0 bases for V and 4 bases for J; bases not matched to a gene: 5. Per germline, CDR1 KGHSH and CDR2 LQKENI. CDR3 protein: CASSPPATGGAYGYTF. The CDR3 DNA sequence: TGTGCCAGCTCACCACCGGCGACAGGGGGCGCCTATGGCTACACCTTC.

The V call is TRBV29-1, the J call TRBJ2-1; TRBD1 is a possible D gene (7 bases). CDR3 length equals 14 residues. Germline V CDR1 and CDR2: SQVTM, ANQGSEA. Trimming removed 7 bases at V and 8 bases at J, with 21 bases between. Here the CDR3 DNA reads TGCAGCGGCGCCCAGACAGGGACTGGGGATGAGCAGTTCTTC. It translates to CSGAQTGTGDEQFF.

The gene calls are TRBV7-2 and TRBJ1-2; tentatively, D is TRBD1 (6 bases). The V end lost 0 bases, the J end lost 4 bases, and 9 bases lay between the germline ends. CDR3 length: 14 amino acids. Germline CDR1 reads SGHTA; CDR2 reads FQGNSA. The CDR3 loop is CASSLARGGYGYTF. As DNA, the CDR3 is TGTGCCAGCAGCTTAGCGAGGGGGGGCTATGGCTACACCTTC.

The chain couples TRBV5-6 to TRBJ2-7; no definite D call. V was pared by 0 bases and J by 2 bases, with 6 bases between. From germline, CDR1 is SGHDT and CDR2 YYEEEE. This CDR3 has 13 amino acids. This chain's CDR3 is CASSLGPAYEQYF. CDR3 nucleotide sequence: TGTGCCAGCAGCTTGGGGCCAGCCTACGAGCAGTACTTC.

The chain links TRBV5-1 to TRBJ1-1, with 12 bases matching TRBD1. Per the germline V gene, CDR1 is SGHRS and CDR2 is YFSETQ. The V and J ends lost 3 bases and 5 bases, in that order; junction bases with no gene match: 2. The CDR3 is made up of 14 amino acids. The CDR3 DNA is TGCGCCAGCAGCTCGGGACAGGGGGCGACTGAAGCTTTCTTT. This encodes CASSSGQGATEAFF.

The chain carries TRBV5-6 and TRBJ2-3, with D hard to call. The CDR3 is 15 residues long. Germline values: CDR1 SGHDT, CDR2 YYEEEE. The V end was cut by 1 base, the J end by 6 bases, with 15 bases between. In nucleotides, the CDR3 is TGTGCCAGCAGCTTGCTAGAAAATCCATCCGATACGCAGTATTTT. Translating it yields CASSLLENPSDTQYF.

The CDR3 reads CASSLRDSNQPQHF. The CDR3 coding sequence is TGTGCCAGCAGTTTGCGGGACAGCAATCAGCCCCAGCATTTT. The rearrangement links TRBV27 to TRBJ1-5; D possibly corresponds to TRBD1 (5 bases). Trimming pared 3 bases from V and 1 base from J, leaving 7 bases between. The CDR3 has 14 amino acids. Germline CDR1 and CDR2: MNHEY and SMNVEV (reference sequence).

This chain links TRBV11-3 with TRBJ1-2, with TRBD1 identical over 7 bases. J lost 5 bases, V lost 4 bases, and 10 bases had no gene match. Germline CDR1 is SGHNT and CDR2 is YENEEA. The CDR3 loop spans 15 amino acids. The CDR3: CASSSPFDRVYGYTF. The CDR3 DNA is TGTGCCAGCAGCTCCCCCTTCGACAGGGTTTATGGCTACACCTTC.

Only one count was recorded for this clone. This CDR3 reads CASSLATVLGANVLTF. The CDR3 bases are TGTGCCAGCAGCTTGGCAACGGTCCTGGGGGCCAACGTCCTGACTTTC. The V call is TRBV5-5, the J call TRBJ2-6; D gene ambiguous. The V end lost 0 bases, the J end lost 4 bases, and 11 bases lay between the germline ends. CDR1 SGHKS and CDR2 YYEKEE come from the germline V gene (reference sequence). CDR3 length: 16 amino acids. Looking up the rest from reference TRBV5-5 and TRBJ2-6 gives the full variable domain: DAGVTQSPTHLIKTRGQQVTLRCSPISGHKSVSWYQQVLGQGPQFIFQYYEKEERGRGNFPDRFSARQFPNYSSELNVNALLLGDSALYLCASSLATVLGANVLTFGAGSRLTVL.

The chain recombines TRBV7-2 with TRBJ2-1; D remains ambiguous. There are 12 residues in the CDR3. Trimming pared 2 bases from V and 6 bases from J, leaving 5 bases between. CDR1 is SGHTA and CDR2 is FQGNSA in the germline V gene. The CDR3 here is CASSLWANEQFF. For the CDR3, the DNA is TGTGCCAGCAGCTTATGGGCCAATGAGCAGTTCTTC.

This rearrangement joins TRBV5-4 to TRBJ1-2; no clear D. Trimming shortened V by 3 bases and J by 4 bases, and 19 bases separated the two germline ends. The CDR3 is made up of 16 amino acids. Germline-derived CDR1 and CDR2 are SGHNT and YYREEE (reference sequence). The CDR3 region is CASSSTLSTVTYGYTF. The CDR3 DNA reads as TGTGCCAGCAGCTCAACGTTATCCACAGTAACCTATGGCTACACCTTC.

This chain links TRBV6-5 with TRBJ1-6; D call uncertain. CDR3 length: 15 amino acids. The germline CDR1 and CDR2 sequences are MNHEY and SVGAGI. V lost 6 bases and J 0 bases, leaving 9 bases between the germline ends. DNA of the CDR3: TGTGCCAGCAGGCCCGGGAGCTCCTATAATTCACCCCTCCACTTT. Its protein product is CASRPGSSYNSPLHF.

The chain joins TRBV5-1 to TRBJ2-3; 12 bases map to TRBD2. V lost 0 bases and J lost 6; bases outside the gene matches: 2. The length of the CDR3 is 15 residues. Germline CDR1 SGHRS, CDR2 YFSETQ. The CDR3 loop reads CASSLALAGGDTQYF. The CDR3 DNA reads TGCGCCAGCAGCTTGGCCCTAGCGGGAGGGGATACGCAGTATTTT.

V gene TRBV6-6 combines with J gene TRBJ1-6; D gene uncertain. The V end lost 7 bases, the J end lost 7 bases, and 20 bases lay between the germline ends. This CDR3 spans 16 amino acids. Germline V gives CDR1 MNHNY, CDR2 SVGAGI (reference sequence). The CDR3 bases are TGTGCCAGCACCCAAAACGGGCGATCCTTCAATTCACCCCTCCACTTT. Translation gives CASTQNGRSFNSPLHF.

The chain's CDR3 is CASSLGFGRGGRTEAFF. DNA of the CDR3: TGTGCCAGCAGCTTAGGGTTCGGAAGAGGGGGTAGGACTGAAGCTTTCTTT. V gene TRBV11-2 combines with J gene TRBJ1-1, with D possibly TRBD1 on 6 matching bases. V was cut by 1 base and J by 5 bases, with 20 bases left in between. The CDR3 sequence is 17 residues long. Germline CDR1 SGHAT, CDR2 FQNNGV.

This clone appeared once. CDR3 DNA: TGTGCCAGCAGCCCCTATAGCGGGGGGGCACCTGAGCAGTTCTTC. As protein: CASSPYSGGAPEQFF. This chain joins TRBV7-9 and TRBJ2-1, with TRBD2 matching over 11 bases. Germline CDR1 reads SEHNR; CDR2 reads FQNEAQ (reference sequence). V dropped 5 bases and J dropped 9; count of bases not matched to a gene: 9. The CDR3 has 15 amino acids.

This chain uses TRBV5-5 with TRBJ1-6, with D possibly matching TRBD1 (5 bases). Trimming left V 4 bases short and J 0 bases short, with 14 bases between. The CDR3 is 17 residues long. Germline CDR1 SGHKS, CDR2 YYEKEE (reference sequence). CDR3 bases: TGTGCCAGCAGCCCGCGGGCGGGGGGCTCCTATAATTCACCCCTCCACTTT. It yields the protein CASSPRAGGSYNSPLHF.

This chain uses TRBV28 with TRBJ1-1; D unresolved. CDR3 size: 13 residues. V was clipped by 1 base and J by 10 bases, with 13 bases between them. The V gene's germline CDR1 is MDHEN and CDR2 SYDVKM. The CDR3 is CASSLLSTIGAFF. The CDR3 coding sequence is TGTGCCAGCAGTTTATTAAGTACAATCGGAGCTTTCTTT.

J is TRBJ2-3 and V is TRBV12-5; a weak D match, TRBD1 (6 bases). V was cut by 2 bases and J by 4 bases, with 10 bases left in between. CDR1 and CDR2 from the germline V gene are LGHNT and FRNRAP. The CDR3 is 14 amino acids. CDR3 amino acids: CASGLWGRPDTQYF. CDR3 DNA sequence: TGTGCTAGTGGTTTGTGGGGGCGCCCAGATACGCAGTATTTT.

In its sample, this clone was seen once. J is TRBJ2-7 and V is TRBV28, with a weak D call TRBD2 (5 bases). CDR1 and CDR2 from the germline V gene are MDHEN and SYDVKM. Deletions cut 4 bases from V and 3 bases from J, with 22 bases between. This CDR3 region has 17 residues. In DNA form, the CDR3 reads TGTGCCAGCAGTTCAATACTCTCCGGGATCAGAGGCTACGAGCAGTACTTC. It is translated as CASSSILSGIRGYEQYF.

The chain uses TRBV11-2 and TRBJ2-1; 10 bases align to TRBD2. The germline V gene encodes CDR1 SGHAT and CDR2 FQNNGV. The ends lost 1 base at V and 7 bases at J; junction bases unmatched: 4. CDR3 size: 15 residues. The CDR3 nucleotides read TGTGCCAGCAGCTTAGTAGGGACTAGCGCGAATGAGCAGTTCTTC. It translates to CASSLVGTSANEQFF.

V usage is TRBV11-3 and J usage is TRBJ1-2; D perhaps matches TRBD1 (5 bases). Deletions cut 5 bases from V and 5 bases from J, with 6 bases between. CDR1 is SGHNT, CDR2 YENEEA, per germline. CDR3 length: 11 residues. The CDR3 bases are TGTGCCAGCAGCCCAGGGTATGGCTACACCTTC. Its translation: CASSPGYGYTF.

This clone has only one observation. The V call is TRBV18, the J call TRBJ2-3; TRBD1 aligns across 7 bases. V was clipped by 6 bases and J by 2 bases; unmatched bases: 5. The CDR3 runs 14 residues. Germline-derived CDR1 and CDR2 are KGHSH and LQKENI. The CDR3 region has the DNA TGTGCCAGCTCTCCGGGACAGACCACAGATACGCAGTATTTT. The encoded protein is CASSPGQTTDTQYF.

This sequence joins TRBV18 and TRBJ2-2; TRBD1 matches 7 bases. Germline assignment: CDR1 KGHSH and CDR2 LQKENI. This CDR3 is 15 amino acids long. Trimming removed 1 base from V and 6 bases from J; junction bases left unmatched: 5. The CDR3 sequence is CASSPQGAYPGELFF. The CDR3 bases are TGTGCCAGCTCACCACAGGGGGCGTATCCCGGGGAGCTGTTTTTT.

This chain uses TRBV4-1 with TRBJ2-7; 7 positions agree with TRBD1. V shed 4 bases and J 3 bases; nucleotides not matched to a gene: 9. Germline values: CDR1 MGHRA, CDR2 YSYEKL. The CDR3 totals 15 residues. The DNA of the CDR3 is TGCGCCAGCAGCCTCATCCCCCGACAGGGCTACGAGCAGTACTTC. Protein sequence: CASSLIPRQGYEQYF.